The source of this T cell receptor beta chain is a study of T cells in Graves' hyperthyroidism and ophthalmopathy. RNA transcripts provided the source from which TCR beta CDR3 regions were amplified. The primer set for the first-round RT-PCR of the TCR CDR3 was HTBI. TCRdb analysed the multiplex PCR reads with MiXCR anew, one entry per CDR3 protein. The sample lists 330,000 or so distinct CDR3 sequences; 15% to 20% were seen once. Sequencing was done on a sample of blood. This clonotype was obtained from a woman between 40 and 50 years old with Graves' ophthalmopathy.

The CDR3 loop reads CASSRSPQGAGANVLTF. The CDR3 DNA reads as TGTGCCAGCAGCCGTTCACCTCAGGGTGCCGGGGCCAACGTCCTGACTTTC. The rearrangement links TRBV7-8 to TRBJ2-6; perhaps TRBD1 as D (5 bases). This CDR3 spans 17 amino acids. The V end lost 5 bases, the J end lost 4 bases, and 18 bases lay between the germline ends. Per the germline V gene, CDR1 is SGHVS and CDR2 is FQNEAQ.